This T cell receptor (beta chain) was profiled in a study of T cells in Graves' hyperthyroidism and ophthalmopathy. Many counts were recorded for this clonotype. The target antigen is unknown. RNA transcripts yielded amplified TCR beta CDR3 regions. The primer set for the first-round RT-PCR of the TCR CDR3 was HTBI. In TCRdb, the multiplex PCR reads were re-called with MiXCR into one record per CDR3 protein. The sample carries 200,000 to 250,000 distinct CDR3 sequences, about a sixth recorded once. Patients with ophthalmopathy all had a Clinical Activity Score of at least 3, a NOSPECS grade of at least 4 and duration under 3 months. Study observations and caveats: Blood also showed most of the thyroid clonotypes that were expanded above 0.001. The model forecast ophthalmopathy, anticipating it by a median around 6.5 months before onset. In simple terms, a model built on 13 V-J features told ophthalmopathy apart from stable hyperthyroidism.

V shed 0 bases and J shed 5 bases, with 7 bases lying between them. Germline assignment: CDR1 MGHRA and CDR2 YSYEKL. The CDR3 covers 14 residues. The sample taken for sequencing was blood. The receptor was isolated from a woman between 18 and 29 years old with Graves' ophthalmopathy. The chain employs TRBV4-1 and TRBJ2-2; D is possibly TRBD2 (5 bases). The CDR3 sequence: CASSQDSGTGELFF. The CDR3 DNA reads as TGCGCCAGCAGCCAAGATTCGGGGACCGGGGAGCTGTTTTTT.